This T cell receptor (beta chain) derives from a study of shared T cell receptors in the human thymus. Trimming removed 0 bases from V and 4 bases from J, with 16 bases in between. The germline gives CDR1 MNHNS, CDR2 SASEGT. The length of the CDR3 is 17 residues. TCRdb keeps only in-frame clones here, not all; method: immunoSEQ multiplex PCR. The sample lists 700,000 to 750,000 clones; 80% to 90% were seen once. This clone was seen a few times. The sample was also linked to a second study, of human thymus T cells. That work adds: Having corrective surgery for congenital heart defects, healthy Finnish infants were the ones who donated. Unrelated individuals were reported by related research to share highly overlapping thymic repertoires.

This sequence joins TRBV6-1 and TRBJ2-1, with D tentatively TRBD2 (7 bases). The sequenced sample consisted of thymocytes. This receptor was identified in a girl less than two years old with a congenital heart defect. In DNA form, the CDR3 reads TGTGCCAGCAGTGAAGCGGGGCAGGGGAGGGAGTACAATGAGCAGTTCTTC. Its protein product is CASSEAGQGREYNEQFF.